This entry lists 21 T cell receptor beta chains sequenced from one sample in a study of tumor T cells in aggressive B-cell lymphoma (TCRdb year 2017). The library was built by means of the immunoSEQ multiplex PCR assay. In its TCRdb copy, this immuneACCESS table keeps in-frame sequences only and misses some clones. Where compared with another copy, unresolved V genes explain less than half of these, and the others have no known cause. This sample's table contains around 100 clones. The specimen was tumor tissue. The receptors were sampled from an adult with diffuse large B cell lymphoma.

The rearrangement uses TRBV6-5 and TRBJ1-4; 8 nucleotides align to TRBD1. The germline V gene has CDR1 MNHEY and CDR2 SVGAGI. CDR3 length equals 14 residues. The junction had 6 bases not matched to a gene; V was cut back by 6 bases and J by 6 bases. CDR3 sequence (DNA): TGTGCCAGCAGACAGGGGGGAGGAGATGAAAAACTGTTTTTT. Its protein product is CASRQGGGDEKLFF.

V and J are TRBV28 and TRBJ2-1; TRBD1 agrees at 10 bases. Germline V gene data show CDR1 as MDHEN and CDR2 as SYDVKM. The trim removed 6 bases at V and 6 bases at J, leaving 5 bases unmatched. CDR3 length: 14 amino acids. The CDR3 spells CASSPDRGRNEQFF. The CDR3 DNA reads TGTGCCAGCAGCCCCGACAGGGGGCGCAATGAGCAGTTCTTC.

This CDR3 reads CASSLEAGYEQYF. The CDR3 coding sequence is TGTGCCAGCAGCTTAGAGGCGGGTTACGAGCAGTACTTC. The genes are TRBV7-3 and TRBJ2-5; TRBD2 might be the D (5 bases). Near its end, the DNA agrees better with TRBJ2-7, so the J call may be wrong. CDR1 SGHTA and CDR2 FQGTGA come from the germline V gene. The CDR3 is 13 residues long.

Concerning this clone: This sample includes further DNA sequences coding for the same CDR3. The chain employs TRBV19 and TRBJ2-2; 9 bases match TRBD1. The germline CDR1 and CDR2 sequences are LNHDA and SQIVND (reference sequence). The V and J ends lost 5 bases and 2 bases, in that order; junction bases with no gene match: 3. This CDR3 region has 15 residues. Written as DNA, the CDR3 is TGTGCCAGTAGTGGGGACAGGGTAAACACCGGGGAGCTGTTTTTT. Translated, it gives CASSGDRVNTGELFF.

The gene calls are TRBV4-3 and TRBJ1-1; D unclear. Germline values: CDR1 LGHNA, CDR2 YSLEER. The germline V and J ends were trimmed by 0 bases and 5 bases, with 7 bases remaining between them. The CDR3 is 13 amino acids. The CDR3 protein is CASSQDTRTEAFF. CDR3 bases: TGCGCCAGCAGCCAAGATACTCGGACTGAAGCTTTCTTT.

This clone was seen only once. The chain uses TRBV7-9 and TRBJ1-5; 7 bases line up with TRBD1. Trimming took 1 base from V and 9 from J; bases not matched to a gene: 9. Germline lookup yields CDR1 SEHNR and CDR2 FQNEAQ (reference sequence). This CDR3 contains 15 residues. The CDR3 spells CASSLGDRQQVPQHF. DNA of the CDR3: TGTGCCAGCAGCTTAGGGGACAGACAGCAGGTGCCCCAGCATTTT. The full variable domain, completed using reference TRBV7-9 and TRBJ1-5, is DTGVSQNPRHKITKRGQNVTFRCDPISEHNRLYWYRQTLGQGPEFLTYFQNEAQLEKSRLLSDRFSAERPKGSFSTLEIQRTEQGDSAMYLCASSLGDRQQVPQHFGDGTRLSIL.

This chain connects TRBV11-2 to TRBJ2-5, with TRBD1 matching 7 bases. This CDR3 is built from 17 residues. With 5 bases clipped from V and 1 base from J, the junction kept 13 bases outside the gene matches. Germline values: CDR1 SGHAT, CDR2 FQNNGV. CDR3 protein: CASSPNLGQAIQETQYF. The CDR3 DNA sequence: TGTGCCAGCAGCCCGAACCTTGGACAGGCGATCCAAGAGACCCAGTACTTC.

For the CDR3, the DNA is TGCGCCAGCAGCTCCCACTCCTACGAGCAGTACTTC. Translation gives CASSSHSYEQYF. The V and J genes are TRBV5-1 and TRBJ2-7; D not resolved. This CDR3 spans 12 amino acids. Trimming took off 3 bases at V and 0 bases at J, with 4 bases between the two ends. Germline V gene sequence: CDR1 SGHRS, CDR2 YFSETQ.

The rearrangement joins TRBV29-1 to TRBJ1-1; TRBD1 agrees at 9 bases. The CDR3 is made up of 14 amino acids. With 6 bases clipped from V and 3 bases from J, the junction kept 8 bases outside the gene matches. Germline values: CDR1 SQVTM, CDR2 ANQGSEA. In DNA form, the CDR3 reads TGCAGCGTCACCATACAGGGGGCGGACACTGAAGCTTTCTTT. It yields the protein CSVTIQGADTEAFF. The variable domain in full, completed from reference TRBV29-1 and TRBJ1-1, reads SAVISQKPSRDICQRGTSLTIQCQVDSQVTMMFWYRQQPGQSLTLIATANQGSEATYESGFVIDKFPISRPNLTFSTLTVSNMSPEDSSIYLCSVTIQGADTEAFFGQGTRLTVV.

The chain recombines TRBV5-1 with TRBJ1-1; D not certain. Germline CDR1 is SGHRS and CDR2 is YFSETQ. V dropped 4 bases and J dropped 3 bases, with 16 bases sitting between them. The CDR3 length is 15 residues. Written as DNA, the CDR3 is TGCGCCAGCAGCCCGAGGGTGGGTGGGGACACTGAAGCTTTCTTT. The encoded protein is CASSPRVGGDTEAFF.

The rearrangement uses TRBV7-9 and TRBJ2-2; D call uncertain. From germline, CDR1 is SEHNR and CDR2 FQNEAQ (reference sequence). The V and J ends lost 1 base and 0 bases respectively, with 6 bases between them. The CDR3 is 15 amino acids. The CDR3 protein is CASSLGDTNTGELFF. In DNA, the CDR3 is TGTGCCAGCAGCTTAGGAGATACGAACACCGGGGAGCTGTTTTTT.

The CDR3 DNA reads as TGCGCCAGCAGCTTCAGACTAGCGGACCCCACAGATACGCAGTATTTT. This translates into CASSFRLADPTDTQYF. The rearrangement joins TRBV5-1 to TRBJ2-3, with 9 nucleotides matching TRBD2. The CDR3 is 16 amino acids. Trimming cost V 2 bases and J 2 bases; bases outside gene matches: 6. CDR1 SGHRS and CDR2 YFSETQ come from the germline V gene.

This clone appeared a few times. The rearrangement uses TRBV7-9 and TRBJ2-1, with D tentatively TRBD1 (5 bases). The CDR3 is made up of 15 amino acids. Per the germline V gene, CDR1 is SEHNR and CDR2 is FQNEAQ (reference sequence). V was shortened by 5 bases and J by 0 bases, with 11 bases between the two germline ends. The CDR3 loop is CASSDSLSSYNEQFF. The CDR3 DNA reads as TGTGCCAGCAGCGACAGCCTGAGCTCCTACAATGAGCAGTTCTTC.

CDR3 residues: CASSFTPGGKNTEAFF. Written as DNA, the CDR3 is TGCGCCAGCAGCTTTACTCCGGGGGGAAAGAACACTGAAGCTTTCTTT. This chain uses TRBV5-1 with TRBJ1-1; the D gene is possibly TRBD1 (5 bases). V was cut by 2 bases and J by 1 base, with 15 bases left in between. The germline V gene has CDR1 SGHRS and CDR2 YFSETQ. The CDR3 is made up of 16 amino acids.

This chain connects TRBV27 to TRBJ2-7; D gene ambiguous. Trimming cost V 1 base and J 0 bases, with 10 bases left between them. CDR3 size: 15 residues. Germline CDR1 MNHEY, CDR2 SMNVEV (reference sequence). The CDR3 loop reads CASSLLLPSSYEQYF. The CDR3 nucleotides are TGTGCCAGCAGTTTATTGCTACCTAGCTCCTACGAGCAGTACTTC.

V gene TRBV4-2 combines with J gene TRBJ1-3; a weak D match, TRBD1 (6 bases). Looked up from germline, CDR1 is LGHNA and CDR2 is YNFKEQ. V lost 0 bases to trimming and J lost 0 bases, with 6 bases between them. The CDR3 totals 15 residues. In DNA, the CDR3 is TGTGCCAGCAGCCAAGAACAGGGCTCTGGAAACACCATATATTTT. Protein sequence: CASSQEQGSGNTIYF.

This clone was counted once. The rearrangement uses TRBV28 and TRBJ1-3; possibly TRBD1 for D (5 bases). The V gene's germline CDR1 is MDHEN and CDR2 SYDVKM. V lost 2 bases and J lost 2, with 10 bases in between. The CDR3 loop spans 15 amino acids. CDR3 DNA sequence: TGTGCCAGCAGTTTACCCCAGGGAACTGGAAACACCATATATTTT. This encodes CASSLPQGTGNTIYF.

The rearrangement joins TRBV12-5 to TRBJ2-6; D might be TRBD1 (5 bases). Germline values: CDR1 LGHNT, CDR2 FRNRAP. Trimming cost V 5 bases and J 5 bases, with 25 bases left between them. The CDR3 is 19 amino acids. This CDR3 reads CASGQTILQDKSRANVLTF. Here the CDR3 DNA reads TGTGCTAGTGGTCAAACTATTTTGCAGGACAAAAGTCGGGCCAACGTCCTGACTTTC.

This sequence joins TRBV7-8 and TRBJ2-7; tentatively, D is TRBD1 (5 bases). Trimming took 2 bases from V and 2 from J, leaving 13 bases between them. Germline V gives CDR1 SGHVS, CDR2 FQNEAQ. This CDR3 contains 15 residues. This CDR3 is CASSLTDSPTYEQYF. DNA for the CDR3: TGTGCCAGCAGCTTAACCGACAGTCCCACCTACGAGCAGTACTTC.

The chain employs TRBV14 and TRBJ1-1; 8 bases align to TRBD1. Germline lookup yields CDR1 SGHDN and CDR2 FVKESK. The trim removed 4 bases at V and 5 bases at J, leaving 6 bases unmatched. The CDR3 is 14 residues long. The CDR3 DNA follows: TGTGCCAGCAGCCGAGTCACAGGGGGGACTGAAGCTTTCTTT. It translates to CASSRVTGGTEAFF.

This clone was seen once. The chain is built from TRBV6-8 and TRBJ1-2; D gene uncertain. Germline-derived CDR1 and CDR2 are MNHGY and SAAAGT. This CDR3 is 17 amino acids long. The V and J ends lost 5 bases and 4 bases respectively, with 23 bases between them. In DNA form, the CDR3 reads TGTGCCAGCAGTCCTATTGCAAGCTCTAGAAAGACCTATGGCTACACCTTC. Its translation is CASSPIASSRKTYGYTF.